A selection of T cell receptor beta chains follows, all from one sample in a study of identical twins. TCRdb re-derived calls from the 5' RACE reads in MiXCR, one entry per CDR3 protein. The sample holds some 560,000 distinct CDR3 sequences, around 9.6% seen once. Another study also made use of these data, one on yellow fever vaccine responses in identical twins.

Sequencing was carried out using PBMCs. These receptors originate from a woman in her late teens or twenties in good health. The CDR3 runs from the conserved cysteine through the conserved F or W. A D gene is named only where the DNA matches it firmly. Clone size is stated in some rows and not others, as once, few, many or a class when expanded.

11,NA,many,TRBJ2-1,TRBV15,CATSGYNEQFF,TGTGCCACCAGCGGCTACAATGAGCAGTTCTTC
14,TRBD2,many,TRBJ2-3,TRBV18,CASSSTGGQDTQYF,TGTGCCAGCTCTTCAACGGGGGGGCAAGATACGCAGTATTTT
13,TRBD2,NA,TRBJ2-3,TRBV12-3/TRBV12-4,CASSTSDTDTQYF,TGTGCCAGCAGTACTAGCGACACAGATACGCAGTATTTT
14,TRBD1,NA,TRBJ2-7,TRBV18,CASSRRDSTYEQYF,TGTGCCAGCTCACGCCGGGACAGCACCTACGAGCAGTACTTC
14,TRBD2,NA,TRBJ2-7,TRBV27,CASSVAGDSYEQYF,TGTGCCAGCAGTGTAGCGGGTGACTCCTACGAGCAGTACTTC
15,TRBD2,few,TRBJ2-7,TRBV7-2,CASSLRGTSGGKQYF,TGTGCCAGCAGCTTACGCGGGACTAGCGGGGGAAAGCAGTACTTC
14,NA,NA,TRBJ2-7,TRBV12-3/TRBV12-4,CASRPGTPLNEQYF,TGTGCCAGCAGACCCGGGACTCCTCTCAACGAGCAGTACTTC
14,TRBD1,NA,TRBJ2-7,TRBV29-1,CSVAGSGQGGEQYF,TGCAGCGTTGCAGGCTCTGGACAGGGGGGCGAGCAGTACTTC
18,TRBD1,many,TRBJ1-4,TRBV11-2,CASSLRQGALETNEKLFF,TGTGCCAGCAGCTTACGACAGGGGGCCCTGGAAACTAATGAAAAACTGTTTTTT
16,TRBD1,few,TRBJ2-1,TRBV20-1,CSARVQDTGAYNEQFF,TGCAGTGCTAGAGTCCAGGATACAGGGGCCTACAATGAGCAGTTCTTC
15,TRBD2,NA,TRBJ2-7,TRBV4-3,CASSLNSGSVYEQYF,TGCGCCAGCAGCCTTAATAGCGGGAGTGTCTACGAGCAGTACTTC
15,TRBD2,few,TRBJ2-3,TRBV20-1,CSAREETSVADTQYF,TGCAGTGCTAGAGAAGAGACTAGCGTTGCAGATACGCAGTATTTT
12,NA,many,TRBJ2-7,TRBV10-2,CATRDLSYEQYF,TGCGCCACCCGGGACTTAAGCTACGAGCAGTACTTC
13,NA,few,TRBJ1-4,TRBV20-1,CSARADMGGKLFF,TGCAGTGCTAGGGCGGACATGGGGGGAAAACTGTTTTTT
15,NA,few,TRBJ2-3,TRBV7-2,CASSLDGSNTDTQYF,TGTGCCAGCAGCTTAGATGGCAGCAACACAGATACGCAGTATTTT
13,NA,NA,TRBJ2-7,TRBV12-3/TRBV12-4,CASSHKSSYEQYF,TGTGCCAGCAGTCATAAGAGCTCCTACGAGCAGTACTTC
16,TRBD2,many,TRBJ2-7,TRBV29-1,CSAGMREDGYSYEQYF,TGCAGCGCCGGAATGCGGGAGGACGGCTACTCCTACGAGCAGTACTTC
15,TRBD1,few,TRBJ1-2,TRBV29-1,CSVEDFGTGERSYTF,TGCAGCGTTGAAGATTTTGGGACAGGGGAGAGAAGCTACACCTTC
14,TRBD2,few,TRBJ2-1,TRBV20-1,CSAGTRGFYNEQFF,TGCAGTGCCGGGACTAGGGGCTTTTACAATGAGCAGTTCTTC
13,TRBD1,few,TRBJ1-2,TRBV20-1,CSALPGTVSGYTF,TGCAGTGCTCTGCCGGGGACAGTAAGCGGCTACACCTTC
16,NA,NA,TRBJ1-4,TRBV9,CASSVGVQGFNEKLFF,TGTGCCAGCAGCGTAGGAGTCCAGGGCTTTAATGAAAAACTGTTTTTT
14,TRBD2,NA,TRBJ2-7,TRBV3-1,CASSQEGVAGDQYF,TGTGCCAGCAGCCAAGAAGGGGTAGCGGGGGATCAGTACTTC
15,TRBD2,few,TRBJ2-3,TRBV4-1,CASSQVSGFTDTQYF,TGCGCCAGCAGCCAAGTTAGCGGGTTCACAGATACGCAGTATTTT
15,NA,NA,TRBJ1-5,TRBV20-1,CSARDPGQGNQPQHF,TGCAGTGCTAGAGACCCGGGACAAGGCAATCAGCCCCAGCATTTT
15,NA,once,TRBJ2-2,TRBV5-1,CASSLVKGDTGELFF,TGCGCCAGCAGCTTGGTCAAGGGTGACACCGGGGAGCTGTTTTTT
14,NA,NA,TRBJ2-1,TRBV6-1,CASHRDLGVDEQFF,TGTGCCAGCCACCGGGACCTCGGGGTCGATGAGCAGTTCTTC
11,NA,NA,TRBJ2-7,TRBV28,CDSKVGAEQYF,TGTGACAGCAAGGTAGGAGCAGAGCAGTACTTC
17,TRBD1,NA,TRBJ2-1,TRBV11-2,CASSPRDRGISYNEQFF,TGTGCCAGCAGCCCACGGGACAGGGGGATCTCCTACAATGAGCAGTTCTTC
16,NA,NA,TRBJ1-6,TRBV20-1,CSARLTDETYNSPLHF,TGCAGTGCTAGATTAACAGATGAAACCTATAATTCACCCCTCCACTTT
18,TRBD2,NA,TRBJ2-1,TRBV7-6,CASSLVGTSGGFNNEQFF,TGTGCCAGCAGCTTAGTCGGGACTAGCGGGGGGTTCAACAATGAGCAGTTCTTC
14,NA,many,TRBJ2-7,TRBV11-2,CASSFMGHPGEQYF,TGTGCCAGCAGCTTTATGGGCCACCCCGGGGAGCAGTACTTC
14,TRBD1,NA,TRBJ1-4,TRBV12-3/TRBV12-4,CASSLTGVNEKLFF,TGTGCCAGCAGTTTGACAGGGGTTAATGAAAAACTGTTTTTT
17,NA,few,TRBJ2-1,TRBV20-1,CSATGTGPARSYNEQFF,TGCAGTGCCACCGGTACAGGACCCGCCCGCTCCTACAATGAGCAGTTCTTC
16,NA,few,TRBJ2-3,TRBV7-6,CASSLEGLTSTDTQYF,TGTGCCAGCAGCTTAGAGGGACTTACTAGCACAGATACGCAGTATTTT
15,NA,few,TRBJ2-1,TRBV5-1,CASSWTGDSYNEQFF,TGCGCCAGCAGCTGGACTGGGGACTCCTACAATGAGCAGTTCTTC
14,NA,many,TRBJ2-2,TRBV3-1,CASSQPENTGELFF,TGTGCCAGCAGCCAACCTGAGAACACCGGGGAGCTGTTTTTT
14,TRBD2,NA,TRBJ2-1,TRBV20-1,CSASEAGAPNEQFF,TGCAGTGCTTCTGAAGCGGGAGCCCCCAATGAGCAGTTCTTC
16,TRBD2,NA,TRBJ2-1,TRBV29-1,CSVEGGLAGVYNEQFF,TGCAGCGTTGAAGGGGGACTAGCGGGAGTCTACAATGAGCAGTTCTTC
16,TRBD2,NA,TRBJ2-3,TRBV20-1,CSARELAGGPPDTQYF,TGCAGTGCTAGAGAACTAGCGGGAGGGCCCCCAGATACGCAGTATTTT
12,NA,NA,TRBJ2-1,TRBV25-1,CASSETLNEQFF,TGTGCCAGCAGTGAGACCTTAAATGAGCAGTTCTTC
14,TRBD2,many,TRBJ2-1,TRBV27,CASTRAGGPGEQFF,TGTGCCAGCACCCGAGCGGGGGGGCCGGGTGAGCAGTTCTTC
12,NA,NA,TRBJ2-1,TRBV10-1,CATLRPFNEQFF,TGCGCCACCCTAAGACCGTTCAATGAGCAGTTCTTC
15,TRBD1,NA,TRBJ1-6,TRBV28,CASSFPGQGKSPLHF,TGTGCCAGCAGTTTCCCGGGACAGGGAAAGTCACCCCTCCACTTT
16,TRBD2,NA,TRBJ2-5,TRBV7-2,CASSFDRTSGSETQYF,TGTGCCAGCAGCTTCGACAGGACTAGCGGGAGTGAGACCCAGTACTTC
15,NA,NA,TRBJ1-6,TRBV7-9,CASSLSGLGNSPLHF,TGTGCCAGCAGCCTGTCAGGGTTGGGGAATTCACCCCTCCACTTT
16,TRBD2,NA,TRBJ2-5,TRBV10-3,CAISDGTSDPRETQYF,TGTGCCATCAGTGATGGGACTAGCGACCCCCGGGAGACCCAGTACTTC
15,NA,NA,TRBJ2-5,TRBV7-9,CASSSSGATRETQYF,TGTGCCAGCAGCTCCTCGGGGGCAACCCGAGAGACCCAGTACTTC
15,TRBD2,few,TRBJ2-6,TRBV6-1,CASRVRGERANVLTF,TGTGCCAGCAGGGTTCGGGGGGAGCGGGCCAACGTCCTGACTTTC
13,NA,NA,TRBJ2-7,TRBV19,CASSINRGREQYF,TGTGCCAGTAGTATCAACCGGGGCAGGGAGCAGTACTTC
18,TRBD2,few,TRBJ2-2,TRBV7-8,CASSVVAPGGANTGELFF,TGTGCCAGCAGCGTAGTCGCCCCGGGGGGGGCGAACACCGGGGAGCTGTTTTTT
16,TRBD2,NA,TRBJ2-1,TRBV10-3,CAISEFASGSLNEQFF,TGTGCCATCAGTGAGTTCGCTAGCGGGAGTCTCAATGAGCAGTTCTTC
16,NA,many,TRBJ1-1,TRBV3-1,CASSQDTRPVNTEAFF,TGTGCCAGCAGCCAAGATACCCGGCCGGTGAACACTGAAGCTTTCTTT
15,TRBD2,NA,TRBJ2-3,TRBV20-1,CSLKVASGRADTQYF,TGCAGTTTAAAGGTGGCTAGCGGGAGGGCAGATACGCAGTATTTT
14,NA,few,TRBJ2-1,TRBV20-1,CSARQGGSYNEQFF,TGCAGTGCTAGACAGGGGGGCTCCTACAATGAGCAGTTCTTC
15,NA,NA,TRBJ2-7,TRBV28,CASRLQGGSSYEQYF,TGTGCCAGCAGGCTCCAGGGGGGTAGCTCCTACGAGCAGTACTTC
16,NA,many,TRBJ2-1,TRBV6-1,CASSPGRGSSYNEQFF,TGTGCCAGCAGTCCGGGCCGGGGGAGCTCCTACAATGAGCAGTTCTTC
18,NA,NA,TRBJ2-1,TRBV18,CASSPGTWGIEIWNEQFF,TGTGCCAGCTCACCAGGGACATGGGGCATTGAGATATGGAATGAGCAGTTCTTC
14,TRBD1,NA,TRBJ2-7,TRBV19,CASSGTGGILEQYF,TGTGCCAGTAGTGGGACAGGCGGAATTCTCGAGCAGTACTTC